This T cell receptor (beta chain) came from a study of tissue T cells after allogeneic stem cell transplantation. A word on this clone: What it binds is not known. Here the gene names and germline are mouse. The CDR3 end is not reached by the read, which stops 1 residue before it; the germline J gene fills it in.

General study findings and limits: Across patients, clones rarely overlapped, yet motif clusters were shared tissue-specifically. Within patients, tissue anatomy strongly shaped TCR repertoire composition.

Germline assignment: CDR1 NSQYPW and CDR2 LRSPGD (reference sequence). Trimming took 1 base from V and 7 from J, leaving 8 bases between them. The CDR3 runs to 12 residues. The repertoire was sequenced with immunoSEQ multiplex PCR; TCRdb's copy has only in-frame clones and lacks some. Among 4,500 to 6,500 clones listed, around 52% were seen once. Described time point: mouse harvest day 7 after allogeneic transplant. Tail vein injection delivered 10^7 T-cell-depleted bone marrow cells and 10^6 splenic CD5+ T cells. This mouse GVHD model was MHC-mismatched B6 to BALB/c, profiled day 7 or 14. Material: gut tissue. The V call is TRBV1, the J call TRBJ2-7; D perhaps matches TRBD1 (6 bases). The sequence was collected from a female BALB/c mouse given C57BL/6 T cells with graft-versus-host disease after an allogeneic hematopoietic cell transplant. The sequenced CDR3 bases are TGCACCTGCAGTGCAGCAGGGGTCGAACAGTAC. Its protein is CTCSAAGVEQY. The whole CDR3 reads CTCSAAGVEQYF.